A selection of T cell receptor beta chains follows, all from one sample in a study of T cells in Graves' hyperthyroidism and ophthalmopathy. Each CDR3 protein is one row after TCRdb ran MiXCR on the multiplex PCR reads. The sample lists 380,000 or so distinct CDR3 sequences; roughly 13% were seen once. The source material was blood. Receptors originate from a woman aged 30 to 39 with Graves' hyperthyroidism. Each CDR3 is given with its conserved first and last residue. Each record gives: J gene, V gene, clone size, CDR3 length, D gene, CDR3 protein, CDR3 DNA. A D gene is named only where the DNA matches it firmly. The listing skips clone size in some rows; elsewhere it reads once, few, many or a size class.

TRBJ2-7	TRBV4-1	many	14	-	CASSQGEGSREQYF	TGCGCCAGCAGCCAAGGTGAGGGTTCTCGCGAGCAGTACTTC
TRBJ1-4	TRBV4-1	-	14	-	CASSIRERNEKLFF	TGCGCCAGCAGCATCAGGGAGAGGAATGAAAAACTGTTTTTT
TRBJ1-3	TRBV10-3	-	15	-	CAVSESGQSPNTIYF	TGTGCCGTCAGTGAGTCCGGACAGTCACCGAACACCATATATTTT
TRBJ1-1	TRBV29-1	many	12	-	CSTTPGGTEAFF	TGCAGCACAACGCCGGGGGGCACTGAAGCTTTCTTT
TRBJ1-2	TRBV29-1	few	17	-	CSDLYGAALNSRDGYTF	TGCAGCGATCTTTATGGAGCAGCGTTGAATAGCAGGGACGGCTACACCTTC
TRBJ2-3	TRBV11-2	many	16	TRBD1	CASSFSEGALLDTQYF	TGTGCCAGCAGCTTTAGCGAGGGGGCGCTTTTAGATACGCAGTATTTT
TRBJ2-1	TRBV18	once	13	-	CASSPARVYEQFF	TGTGCCAGCTCACCAGCTAGAGTATACGAGCAGTTCTTC
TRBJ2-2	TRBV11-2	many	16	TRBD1	CASSLDGTGVPGELFF	TGTGCCAGCAGCTTAGACGGGACAGGGGTCCCCGGGGAGCTGTTTTTT
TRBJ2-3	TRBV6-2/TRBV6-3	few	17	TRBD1	CASSSLRDRSSTDTQYF	TGTGCCAGCAGTTCCCTCCGGGACAGGAGTAGCACAGATACGCAGTATTTT
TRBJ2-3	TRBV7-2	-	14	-	CASSLGGYGDTQYF	TGTGCCAGCAGCTTAGGGGGGTATGGAGATACGCAGTATTTT
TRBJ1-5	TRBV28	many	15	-	CASSLAGGGNQPQHF	TGTGCCAGCAGTCTCGCCGGGGGGGGCAATCAGCCCCAGCATTTT
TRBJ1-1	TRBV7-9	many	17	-	CASRLVPFTTGTPEAFF	TGTGCCAGCAGACTCGTACCTTTTACCACAGGGACCCCTGAAGCTTTCTTT
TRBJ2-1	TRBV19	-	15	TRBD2	CASSETSGAYNEQFF	TGTGCCAGTAGCGAGACTAGCGGTGCATACAATGAGCAGTTCTTC
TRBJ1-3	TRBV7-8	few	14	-	CASSLESSGNTIYF	TGTGCCAGCAGCTTAGAAAGCTCTGGAAACACCATATATTTT
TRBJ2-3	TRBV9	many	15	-	CASSVEGASADTQYF	TGTGCCAGCAGCGTAGAAGGGGCTAGCGCAGATACGCAGTATTTT
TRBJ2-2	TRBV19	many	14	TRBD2	CASNLAGDTGELFF	TGTGCCAGTAATCTAGCGGGGGACACCGGGGAGCTGTTTTTT
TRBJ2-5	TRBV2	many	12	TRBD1	CASRDREETQYF	TGTGCCAGCAGAGACAGGGAAGAGACCCAGTACTTC
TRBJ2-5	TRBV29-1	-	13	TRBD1	CSVPDRVLETQYF	TGCAGCGTCCCGGACAGGGTTTTGGAGACCCAGTACTTC
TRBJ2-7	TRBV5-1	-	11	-	CASSLEGRQYF	TGCGCCAGCAGCTTGGAGGGCAGGCAGTACTTC
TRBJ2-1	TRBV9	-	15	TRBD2	CASSVGTSGGGGQFF	TGTGCCAGCAGCGTCGGGACTAGCGGGGGGGGGGGGCAGTTCTTC
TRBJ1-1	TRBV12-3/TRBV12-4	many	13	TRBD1	CASSTTGETEAFF	TGTGCCAGCAGTACTACAGGGGAGACTGAAGCTTTCTTT
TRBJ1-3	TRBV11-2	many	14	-	CASSLAGAGNTIYF	TGCGCCAGCAGCTTGGCGGGGGCTGGAAACACCATATATTTT
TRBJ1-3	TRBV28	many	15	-	CASSPGQLAGNTIYF	TGTGCCAGCAGTCCAGGACAATTAGCTGGAAACACCATATATTTT
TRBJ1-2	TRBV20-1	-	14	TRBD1	CSALDRTRDSGYTF	TGCAGTGCGTTGGACAGGACACGGGATAGTGGCTACACCTTC
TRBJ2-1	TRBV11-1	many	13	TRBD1	CASSLVGQGQQFF	TGTGCCAGCAGCTTAGTGGGACAGGGGCAGCAGTTCTTC
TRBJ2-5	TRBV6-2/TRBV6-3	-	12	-	CASTQGGETQYF	TGTGCCAGCACCCAGGGGGGGGAGACCCAGTACTTC
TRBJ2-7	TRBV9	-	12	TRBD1	CASSGGGSEQYF	TGTGCCAGCAGCGGAGGGGGCTCCGAGCAGTACTTC
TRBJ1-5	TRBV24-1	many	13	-	CATSKGSNQPQHF	TGTGCCACCTCGAAGGGAAGCAATCAGCCCCAGCATTTT
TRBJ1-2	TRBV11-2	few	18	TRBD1	CASSDQGPGQASGYGYTF	TGTGCCAGCAGCGACCAAGGACCGGGACAGGCAAGTGGCTATGGCTACACCTTC
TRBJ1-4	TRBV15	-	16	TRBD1	CATSRGSRGLGGKLFF	TGTGCCACCAGCAGAGGAAGTAGGGGGCTCGGGGGAAAACTGTTTTTT
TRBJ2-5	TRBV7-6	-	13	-	CVSSTGWSGTQYF	TGTGTCAGCAGCACCGGATGGAGTGGGACCCAGTACTTC
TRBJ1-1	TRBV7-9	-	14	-	CASSPRQVVGRAFF	TGTGCCAGCAGCCCCCGTCAGGTGGTAGGACGGGCTTTCTTT
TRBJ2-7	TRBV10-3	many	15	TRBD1	CAISESKQGPYEQYF	TGTGCCATCAGTGAGTCGAAACAGGGGCCATACGAGCAGTACTTC
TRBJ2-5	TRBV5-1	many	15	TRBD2	CASSLTSGSIETQYF	TGCGCCAGCAGCTTGACTAGCGGGAGTATAGAGACCCAGTACTTC
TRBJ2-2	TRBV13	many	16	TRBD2	CASSFGLGPSTGELFF	TGTGCCAGCAGCTTCGGACTAGGGCCGTCCACCGGGGAGCTGTTTTTT
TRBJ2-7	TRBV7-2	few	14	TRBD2	CASSIPLAGYEQYF	TGTGCCAGCAGCATACCTCTAGCGGGCTACGAGCAGTACTTC
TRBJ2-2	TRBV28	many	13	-	CASSLSRTGELFF	TGTGCCAGCAGTTTATCAAGAACCGGGGAGCTGTTTTTT
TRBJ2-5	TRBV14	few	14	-	CASSPTGRGETQYF	TGTGCCAGCAGCCCCACGGGACGTGGTGAGACCCAGTACTTC
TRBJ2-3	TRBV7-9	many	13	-	CASSVDYTDTQYF	TGTGCCAGCAGCGTGGATTACACAGATACGCAGTATTTT
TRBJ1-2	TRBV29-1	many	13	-	CSVWVGQNYGYTF	TGCAGCGTATGGGTGGGTCAGAACTATGGCTACACCTTC
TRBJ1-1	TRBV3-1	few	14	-	CASSLRQRNTEAFF	TGTGCCAGCAGCTTGCGACAGCGGAACACTGAAGCTTTCTTT
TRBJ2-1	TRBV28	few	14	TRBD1	CASSSPGGSNEQFF	TGTGCCAGCAGTTCCCCAGGGGGCTCCAATGAGCAGTTCTTC
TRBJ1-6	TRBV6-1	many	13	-	CASRDRGNSPLHF	TGTGCCAGCAGAGATCGGGGGAATTCACCCCTCCACTTT
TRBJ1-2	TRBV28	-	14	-	CASAMGGDGYGYTF	TGTGCCAGCGCGATGGGGGGCGATGGGTATGGCTACACCTTC
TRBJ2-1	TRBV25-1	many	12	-	CASSVGVDEQFF	TGTGCCAGCTCCGTCGGAGTGGATGAGCAGTTCTTC
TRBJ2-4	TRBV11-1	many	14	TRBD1	CASSAGQGGDIQYF	TGTGCCAGCAGCGCCGGACAGGGGGGGGACATTCAGTACTTC
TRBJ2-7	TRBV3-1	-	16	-	CASSLRRGGGLREQYF	TGTGCCAGCAGCCTCAGGAGGGGCGGGGGCTTAAGGGAGCAGTACTTC
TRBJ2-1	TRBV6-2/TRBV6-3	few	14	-	CASTQAKGYNEQFF	TGTGCCAGCACCCAGGCGAAGGGTTACAATGAGCAGTTCTTC
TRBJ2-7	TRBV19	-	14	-	CASSMRSSPYEQYF	TGTGCCAGTAGTATGAGGTCCTCCCCCTACGAGCAGTACTTC
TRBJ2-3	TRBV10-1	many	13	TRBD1	CASRGQGEDTQYF	TGCGCCAGCAGGGGACAGGGGGAGGATACGCAGTATTTT
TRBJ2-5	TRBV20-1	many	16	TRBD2	CSARVGAGRAGETQYF	TGCAGTGCTAGAGTGGGGGCCGGGAGGGCCGGGGAGACCCAGTACTTC
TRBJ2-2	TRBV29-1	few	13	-	CSVEVAVPGELFF	TGCAGCGTTGAAGTCGCAGTTCCTGGGGAGCTGTTTTTT
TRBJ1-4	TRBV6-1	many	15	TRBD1	CASSESVQGGEKLFF	TGTGCCAGCAGTGAAAGTGTGCAGGGGGGTGAAAAACTGTTTTTT
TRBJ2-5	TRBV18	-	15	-	CASSPRKVGAETQYF	TGCGCCAGCTCACCACGAAAAGTGGGAGCTGAGACCCAGTACTTC
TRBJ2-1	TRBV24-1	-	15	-	CATSDSSRLGNEQFF	TGTGCCACCAGTGATTCTTCGAGGTTAGGGAATGAGCAGTTCTTC
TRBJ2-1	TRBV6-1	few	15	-	CASSPKAPYYNEQFF	TGTGCCAGCAGTCCGAAGGCCCCGTATTACAATGAGCAGTTCTTC
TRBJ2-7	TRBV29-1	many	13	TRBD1	CSAWTGGRYEQYF	TGCAGCGCTTGGACAGGGGGCAGGTACGAGCAGTACTTC